The next 8 T cell receptor beta chains were all read from a single sample in a study of blood T cells in healthy people across ages. Then a second PCR, running roughly 7 to 11 cycles, was carried out with a sample-barcoded 5' primer and a J-beta primer mix. In TCRdb, the 5' RACE reads were re-called with MiXCR into one record per CDR3 protein. The sample holds 350,000 to 450,000 distinct CDR3 sequences; approximately 47% are singletons and the top ten take 51%. Sequenced material: blood. The origin of the receptors is a man aged 60-69 years in good health.

The gene calls are TRBV29-1 and TRBJ2-7; 8 nucleotides align to TRBD1. J lost 6 bases, V lost 7 bases, and 11 bases had no gene match. Germline CDR1 is SQVTM and CDR2 is ANQGSEA. This CDR3 region has 13 residues. CDR3 nucleotides: TGCAGCGGGACTGGACAGGGAATTGGCGAGCAGTACTTC. Translated: CSGTGQGIGEQYF.

This clonotype was seen a few times. V gene TRBV7-3 combines with J gene TRBJ2-3, with 7 nucleotides matching TRBD2. CDR1 and CDR2 from the germline V gene are SGHTA and FQGTGA. The CDR3 runs to 15 residues. Trimming removed 2 bases from V and 4 bases from J; junction bases left unmatched: 6. The CDR3 nucleotides read TGTGCCAGCAGCTTAGGGGGAGGGAAGGCAGATACGCAGTATTTT. Its translation: CASSLGGGKADTQYF.

In this sample, this clonotype turned up a few times. The chain joins TRBV3-1 to TRBJ2-1; D may match TRBD1 or TRBD2 (5 bases each). Per the germline V gene, CDR1 is LGHDT and CDR2 is YNNKEL (reference sequence). Deletions cut 0 bases from V and 7 bases from J, with 13 bases between. The CDR3 has 15 residues. CDR3 sequence: CASSQEGRGVNEQFF. Here the CDR3 DNA reads TGTGCCAGCAGCCAAGAGGGCCGGGGCGTAAATGAGCAGTTCTTC.

The chain uses TRBV6-2 or TRBV6-3 and TRBJ2-1; 7 nucleotides line up with TRBD2. This CDR3 has 17 amino acids. Per germline, CDR1 MNHEY and CDR2 SVGEGT. V lost 2 bases and J lost 4; bases outside the gene matches: 11. In nucleotides, the CDR3 is TGTGCCAGCAGTTACGATGCGGGAGTGTTCATATACAATGAGCAGTTCTTC. Translating it yields CASSYDAGVFIYNEQFF.

This clonotype was recorded a few times. The V gene is TRBV4-2, the J gene TRBJ2-3; 10 bases align to TRBD2. CDR1 is LGHNA, CDR2 YNFKEQ, per germline. The CDR3 totals 17 residues. V was pared by 0 bases and J by 4 bases, with 7 bases of the junction left unmatched. The CDR3 region has the DNA TGTGCCAGCAGCCAAGATACCCTAGCGGGGGTGTCAGATACGCAGTATTTT. Translation gives CASSQDTLAGVSDTQYF.

About this clonotype: Just one base apart from a much larger clone, this may be a read error. The genes are TRBV7-6 and TRBJ2-3, with a tentative D call TRBD1 (6 bases). Looked up from germline, CDR1 is SGHVS and CDR2 is FNYEAQ. This CDR3 is 15 amino acids long. Written as DNA, the CDR3 is TGTGCCTGCAGCTTAGATCTAGGCCAGGGGAATACGCAGTATTTT. Protein product: CACSLDLGQGNTQYF. Combining the CDR3 with reference TRBV7-6 and TRBJ2-3 gives the whole variable domain GAGVSQSPRYKVTKRGQDVALRCDPISGHVSLYWYRQALGQGPEFLTYFNYEAQQDKSGLPNDRFSAERPEGSISTLTIQRTEQRDSAMYRCACSLDLGQGNTQYFGPGTRLTVL.

A single count supports this clonotype. The V and J genes are TRBV14 and TRBJ1-4; 9 nucleotides agree with TRBD1. Trimming took 2 bases from V and 4 from J; bases not matched to a gene: 8. Germline V gene data show CDR1 as SGHDN and CDR2 as FVKESK. The CDR3 is 17 residues long. The CDR3 loop reads CASSQWDREYSNEKLFF. The CDR3 coding sequence is TGTGCCAGCAGCCAATGGGACAGGGAATACAGTAATGAAAAACTGTTTTTT.

A note on this clonotype: Compared with germline, one end of the junction differs, possibly owing to a read error. This chain uses TRBV5-1 with TRBJ2-3; no clear D gene. Germline V gene lookup returns CDR1 SGHRS and CDR2 YFSETQ. CDR3 length: 13 residues. CDR3 DNA: TGCGCCAACAGCTTGGGGTTTGCAGATACGCAGTATTTT. Translating it yields CANSLGFADTQYF.